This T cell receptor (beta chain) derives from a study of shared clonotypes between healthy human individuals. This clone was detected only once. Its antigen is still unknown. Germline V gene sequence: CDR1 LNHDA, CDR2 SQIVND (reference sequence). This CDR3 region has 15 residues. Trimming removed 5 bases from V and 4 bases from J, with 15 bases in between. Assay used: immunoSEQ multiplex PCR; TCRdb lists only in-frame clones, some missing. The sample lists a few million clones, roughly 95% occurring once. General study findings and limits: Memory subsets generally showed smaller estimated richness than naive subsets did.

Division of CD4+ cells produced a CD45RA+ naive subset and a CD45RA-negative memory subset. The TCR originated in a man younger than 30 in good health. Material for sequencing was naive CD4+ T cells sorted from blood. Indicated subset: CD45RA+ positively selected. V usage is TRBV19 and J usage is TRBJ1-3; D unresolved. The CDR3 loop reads CASSPRDKKGNTIYF. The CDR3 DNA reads TGTGCCAGTAGTCCTCGAGACAAAAAGGGAAACACCATATATTTT.